Shown below are 27 T cell receptor beta chains from a single sample sequenced in a study of T cell clonality in common variable immunodeficiency. Assay: immunoSEQ multiplex PCR; the TCRdb copy retains only in-frame clones and omits some. The sample holds some 45,000 clones, and no clone turns up only once. Sequencing input: peripheral blood mononuclear cells. These receptors were collected from a person aged 18-70 years in good health.

This clone was observed a few times. This probably arose from a read error, given a far larger clone one base away. Read sequence stops 3 residues before the CDR3 end, and the germline J gene provides the missing end. The chain links TRBV19 to TRBJ2-5; TRBD2 matches at 8 bases. Germline V gene data show CDR1 as LNHDA and CDR2 as SQIVND (reference sequence). There are 16 residues in the CDR3. The sequenced CDR3 bases are TGTGCCATTAGTCGCTTACGGGGGGGCCTAGTTGAGACC. This codes for CAISRLRGGLVET. The whole CDR3 protein is CAISRLRGGLVETQYF.

This clone was detected a few times. The CDR3 goes on 3 residues after the read ends, and that part is filled in from the germline J gene. This chain uses TRBV7-3 with TRBJ2-3; 9 positions match TRBD2. The CDR3 contains 18 residues. V shed 0 bases and J 4 bases; nucleotides not matched to a gene: 11. Per the germline V gene, CDR1 is SGHTA and CDR2 is FQGTGA. Incomplete CDR3 DNA: TGTGCCAGCAGCTTAACCCCTCTGCGGGGGGGCCCCCCAGATACG. Residues: CASSLTPLRGGPPDT. In full, the CDR3 reads CASSLTPLRGGPPDTQYF. The full variable domain, in which reference TRBV7-3 and TRBJ2-3 provide the parts outside the CDR3, is GAGVSQTPSNKVTEKGKYVELRCDPISGHTALYWYRQSLGQGPEFLIYFQGTGAADDSGLPNDRFFAVRPEGSVSTLKIQRTERGDSAVYLCASSLTPLRGGPPDTQYFGPGTRLTVL.

Points on this clone: The CDR3 end is not reached by the read, which stops 3 residues before it; the germline J gene fills it in. The chain employs TRBV11-2 and TRBJ2-1, with 7 bases that match TRBD2. J lost 3 bases, V lost 5 bases, and 4 bases had no gene match. CDR3 length: 14 amino acids. The V gene's germline CDR1 is SGHAT and CDR2 FQNNGV. The CDR3 protein is CASSLGGVYNEQFF. The covered CDR3 bases are TGTGCCAGCAGCCTGGGGGGGGTCTACAATGAG.

Ten or more counts support this clone. The CDR3 is cut off 3 residues early in the read; its end comes from the germline J gene. The rearrangement links TRBV7-2 to TRBJ1-1; maybe TRBD1 (6 bases). Germline V gene lookup returns CDR1 SGHTA and CDR2 FQGNSA. Trimming took off 3 bases at V and 0 bases at J, with 8 bases between the two ends. CDR3 length equals 14 residues. CDR3 DNA (partial): TGTGCCAGCAGCTTGGCAGGGGTGAACACTGAA. This sequence encodes CASSLAGVNTE. The full CDR3 sequence reads CASSLAGVNTEAFF.

This clone was counted at least ten times. The read ends 3 residues early relative to the CDR3; the germline J gene fills the gap. This rearrangement joins TRBV5-4 to TRBJ2-3; D gene unclear. This CDR3 contains 13 residues. Germline V gives CDR1 SGHNT, CDR2 YYREEE (reference sequence). Trimming shortened V by 3 bases and J by 5 bases, and 10 bases separated the two germline ends. The CDR3 bases that were read are TGTGCCAGCAGCTATGAGGCAGAAGATACG. It encodes CASSYEAEDT. The whole CDR3 is CASSYEAEDTQYF.

There are many counts of this clone. Read data end 3 residues before the CDR3 end; the end is taken from the germline J gene. J is TRBJ2-5 and V is TRBV11-2, with a tentative D call TRBD2 (6 bases). The CDR3 covers 12 residues. Germline V gene lookup returns CDR1 SGHAT and CDR2 FQNNGV. Trimming left V 2 bases short and J 5 bases short, with 6 bases between. CDR3 in amino acids: CASSLSGETQYF. The sequenced CDR3 bases are TGTGCCAGCAGCTTAAGCGGGGAGACC.

This clone was seen many times. The read ends 3 residues shy of where the CDR3 ends; the end is completed using the germline J gene. J is TRBJ1-6 and V is TRBV20-1; D is perhaps TRBD1 (5 bases). V lost 0 bases to trimming and J lost 8 bases, with 20 bases between them. CDR3 length equals 17 residues. CDR1 is DFQATT, CDR2 SNEGSKA, per germline (reference sequence). Partial CDR3 DNA: TGCAGTGCTAGAGATCTTAGGACCGCAGGGAGGGATTCACCC. The encoded protein is CSARDLRTAGRDSP. The whole CDR3 reads CSARDLRTAGRDSPLHF.

Many counts were recorded for this clone. The read finishes 3 residues shy of the CDR3 end, and the germline J gene is used to complete it. V is TRBV20-1 and J is TRBJ2-3, with 7 bases that match TRBD1. Germline V CDR1 and CDR2: DFQATT, SNEGSKA (reference sequence). Unmatched junction bases numbered 4, after V lost 1 base and J lost 0 bases. CDR3 length: 15 residues. The CDR3 loop is CSARVGTASTDTQYF. The sequenced part of the CDR3 DNA is TGCAGTGCTAGAGTAGGGACAGCTAGCACAGATACG.

This clone was observed at least ten times. The CDR3 end lies 3 residues beyond the end of the read and is filled in from the germline J gene. The V gene is TRBV7-2, the J gene TRBJ2-7, with D possibly being TRBD1 (6 bases). This CDR3 has 15 residues. V shed 5 bases and J shed 2 bases, with 16 bases lying between them. CDR1 is SGHTA, CDR2 FQGNSA, per germline. This CDR3 is CASSLRGNLAYEQYF. The part of the CDR3 DNA that was read is TGTGCCAGCAGCCTAAGGGGGAACTTGGCCTACGAG.

This clone was found many times. Sequencing ends 3 residues short of the CDR3 end; the germline J gene provides the rest. The chain couples TRBV7-2 to TRBJ2-4; D is unclear. Between the trimmed V and J ends, which lost 5 bases and 7 bases, there was a span of 9 bases. CDR3 length equals 12 residues. Per the germline V gene, CDR1 is SGHTA and CDR2 is FQGNSA. CDR3 bases read: TGTGCCAGCAGCCCCGCCGGGAACATT. Translating it yields CASSPAGNI. The full CDR3 is CASSPAGNIQYF.

This clone was detected ten times or more. The read finishes 3 residues shy of the CDR3 end, and the germline J gene is used to complete it. The chain has TRBV6-1 and TRBJ2-5; TRBD2 might be the D (6 bases). The germline gives CDR1 MNHNS, CDR2 SASEGT. The V end was cut by 6 bases, the J end by 4 bases, with 12 bases between. The CDR3 has 13 amino acids. This CDR3 reads CASSERGGETQYF. The CDR3 DNA, read in part, is TGTGCCAGCAGCGAAAGGGGAGGAGAGACC.

This clone was counted many times. Coverage ceases 3 residues before the CDR3 finishes, and the germline J gene fills in the end. The chain has TRBV2 and TRBJ1-5, with D uncertain. CDR1 SNHLY and CDR2 FYNNEI come from the germline V gene. Trimming pared 7 bases from V and 0 bases from J, leaving 7 bases between. The CDR3 is 13 amino acids. CDR3 protein: CASTVNSNQPQHF. Incomplete CDR3 DNA: TGTGCCAGCACGGTTAATAGCAATCAGCCC.

In this sample, this clone turned up a few times. The read comes to an end 3 residues before the CDR3 does, leaving the germline J gene to fill in the end. This chain connects TRBV7-7 to TRBJ2-4; TRBD1 matches at 7 bases. CDR1 and CDR2 from the germline V gene are SSHAT and FNYEAQ (reference sequence). The CDR3 spans 16 residues. The CDR3 spells CASSGGQPELTYGQYF. CDR3 DNA, as far as it was read: TGTGCCAGCAGTGGGGGACAGCCGGAATTAACTTATGGT.

This clone was found many times. The read halts 3 residues ahead of the CDR3 end, with the missing end drawn from the germline J gene. The chain couples TRBV29-1 to TRBJ2-2, with a tentative D call TRBD1 (6 bases). CDR3 length: 14 residues. Germline loops: CDR1 SQVTM, CDR2 ANQGSEA. V was trimmed by 6 bases and J by 4 bases, leaving 15 bases between them. CDR3 protein: CSVEQGTGTGELFF. The covered CDR3 bases are TGCAGCGTGGAACAGGGTACTGGCACCGGGGAG.

This clone came up many times. Coverage ceases 3 residues before the CDR3 finishes, and the germline J gene fills in the end. This chain joins TRBV9 and TRBJ2-3, with D tentatively TRBD2 (6 bases). The CDR3 runs 15 residues. V was shortened by 0 bases and J by 1 base, with 9 bases between the two germline ends. Germline assignment: CDR1 SGDLS and CDR2 YYNGEE. The CDR3 DNA, read in part, is TGTGCCAGCAGCGTAGCCCCGGGGGGCACAGATACG. Translation: CASSVAPGGTDT. Given in full, the CDR3 is CASSVAPGGTDTQYF. Full variable domain (outside the CDR3, taken from reference TRBV9 and TRBJ2-3): DSGVTQTPKHLITATGQRVTLRCSPRSGDLSVYWYQQSLDQGLQFLIQYYNGEERAKGNILERFSAQQFPDLHSELNLSSLELGDSALYFCASSVAPGGTDTQYFGPGTRLTVL.

In its sample, this clone was seen many times. Sequencing ends 3 residues short of the CDR3 end; the germline J gene provides the rest. The chain couples TRBV2 to TRBJ2-5; D may be TRBD2 (5 bases). Between the trimmed V and J ends, which lost 4 bases and 5 bases, there was a span of 11 bases. CDR3 length equals 13 residues. CDR1 and CDR2 (germline): SNHLY, FYNNEI. The CDR3 sequence: CASSGGWRETQYF. The covered CDR3 bases are TGTGCCAGCAGTGGCGGGTGGCGGGAGACC.

This clone was picked up many times. The read falls 3 residues short of the CDR3 end, and the missing part is taken from the germline J gene. This chain links TRBV5-4 with TRBJ1-4; D unclear. With 0 bases removed from V and 10 bases from J, the gap between germline ends came to 7 bases. The germline CDR1 and CDR2 sequences are SGHNT and YYREEE (reference sequence). The CDR3 has 12 residues. The CDR3 DNA, read in part, is TGTGCCAGCAGCTTGGCCGAGGGAAAA. Its protein is CASSLAEGK. The full CDR3 is CASSLAEGKLFF.

At least ten counts were recorded for this clone. The CDR3 extends 3 residues past the end of the read, so its final part is completed from the germline J gene. This chain links TRBV20-1 with TRBJ2-2, with 9 bases matching TRBD2. Germline V gene sequence: CDR1 DFQATT, CDR2 SNEGSKA (reference sequence). The CDR3 is made up of 16 amino acids. The V gene end was trimmed by 0 bases and the J gene end by 7 bases; junction bases not matched to a gene: 9. The CDR3 sequence is CSARDPASGKGGELFF. The covered CDR3 bases are TGCAGTGCTAGAGATCCGGCTAGCGGGAAGGGCGGGGAG.

This clone was observed many times. The read stops 3 residues short of the end of the CDR3; the missing end is completed from the germline J gene. The chain carries TRBV7-6 and TRBJ1-2; D might be TRBD1 (6 bases). This CDR3 has 15 residues. V gave up 5 bases and J gave up 4 bases, with 17 bases separating them. CDR1 and CDR2 from the germline V gene are SGHVS and FNYEAQ. The part of the CDR3 DNA that was read is TGTGCCAGCAGCCCCTCAGGGGTCTTGAGCTATGGC. It specifies CASSPSGVLSYG. The entire CDR3 protein reads CASSPSGVLSYGYTF.

This clone was seen ten or more times. The read ends 3 residues shy of where the CDR3 ends; the end is completed using the germline J gene. The chain carries TRBV20-1 and TRBJ1-6; D possibly corresponds to TRBD1 (6 bases). The germline CDR1 and CDR2 sequences are DFQATT and SNEGSKA (reference sequence). There are 13 residues in the CDR3. V lost 2 bases, J lost 10 bases, and 12 bases lay in between. The CDR3 reads CSARQGGESPLHF. Incomplete CDR3 DNA: TGCAGTGCTAGACAAGGGGGGGAATCACCC.

This clone occurred many times. The read ends 3 residues early relative to the CDR3; the germline J gene fills the gap. The V and J genes are TRBV6-4 and TRBJ1-2, with 7 bases aligning to TRBD1. The V segment lost 6 bases and the J segment 4 bases; nucleotides outside the gene matches: 8. CDR3 length: 14 amino acids. Germline CDR1 is MRHNA and CDR2 is SNTAGT. Partial CDR3 DNA: TGTGCCAGCAGCCCCAGACAGGGCCTCTATGGC. Translation gives CASSPRQGLYG. The entire CDR3 protein reads CASSPRQGLYGYTF.

At least ten counts were recorded for this clone. From the germline J gene comes the end of the CDR3, since the read stops 3 residues before it. The J gene is TRBJ2-2, the V gene TRBV2; maybe TRBD1 (6 bases). Germline assignment: CDR1 SNHLY and CDR2 FYNNEI. Trimming removed 3 bases at V and 4 bases at J, with 12 bases between. The CDR3 consists of 15 residues. The CDR3 bases that were read are TGTGCCAGCAGTGATTTGGGGGCGAGCACCGGGGAG. Protein product: CASSDLGASTGE. The whole CDR3 sequence reads CASSDLGASTGELFF.

The sample holds a few counts of this clone. The CDR3 extends 3 residues past the end of the read, so its final part is completed from the germline J gene. The chain employs TRBV5-3 and TRBJ2-1, with D tentatively TRBD2 (5 bases). TRBV5-3 is sorted into the ORF group, with uncertain function. This CDR3 is built from 13 residues. Trimming took 8 bases from V and 7 from J, leaving 16 bases between them. The DNA read from the CDR3 is TGTGCCAGTGAGGCGTGGTCGGGGAATGAG. It codes for CASEAWSGNE. In full, the CDR3 reads CASEAWSGNEQFF.

This clone occurred many times. The read terminates 3 residues ahead of where the CDR3 ends, so the germline J gene completes it. The rearrangement joins TRBV20-1 to TRBJ2-7, with 9 bases lining up with TRBD1. The V and J ends lost 4 bases and 2 bases, in that order; junction bases with no gene match: 15. From germline, CDR1 is DFQATT and CDR2 SNEGSKA (reference sequence). This CDR3 comprises 17 residues. The CDR3 DNA, read in part, is TGCAGTGCTACCCTCCGGACAGGGGAGGGGAGTCCCTACGAG. Its translation is CSATLRTGEGSPYE. The CDR3, in full, reads CSATLRTGEGSPYEQYF.

This clone showed up many times. The sequenced fragment ends 3 residues before the CDR3 boundary, so the rest is inferred from the germline J gene. The chain links TRBV5-4 to TRBJ2-4, with 8 bases lining up with TRBD2. CDR3 length equals 16 residues. Germline values: CDR1 SGHNT, CDR2 YYREEE (reference sequence). CDR3 loop: CASSPRGGLSQETQYF. Partial CDR3 DNA: TGTGCCAGCAGTCCCCGGGGGGGGCTGTCTCAAGAGACT.

This clone was seen at least ten times. The read ends 3 residues shy of where the CDR3 ends; the end is completed using the germline J gene. This chain uses TRBV10-3 with TRBJ2-5, with 10 positions matching TRBD2. The CDR3 runs 12 residues. CDR1 and CDR2 from the germline V gene are ENHRY and SYGVKD. V shed 10 bases and J 6 bases; nucleotides not matched to a gene: 5. The CDR3 reads CATASGGKTQYF. The sequenced part of the CDR3 DNA is TGTGCCACCGCTAGCGGGGGAAAGACC.

This clone was recorded at least ten times. The junction and the germline gene differ at one end; a read error may be behind it. Read sequence stops 3 residues before the CDR3 end, and the germline J gene provides the missing end. This chain links TRBV4-2 with TRBJ1-4, with D possibly matching TRBD1 (5 bases). CDR1 LGHNA and CDR2 YNFKEQ come from the germline V gene. CDR3 size: 16 residues. CDR3 DNA, as far as it was read: TGCGCCAGCAGTCCCCATAGGGGAGACTCTAATGAAAAA. It translates to CASSPHRGDSNEK. The entire CDR3 sequence reads CASSPHRGDSNEKLFF.